This T cell receptor beta chain was sequenced for a study of T cell responses to AZD1222 COVID-19 vaccine. Findings and limits, study-wide: Females made up more of the donors, who were largely white British, and clonal diversity may have come out too low.

Only in-frame clones appear in the TCRdb table, and some are missing; sequencing was by immunoSEQ multiplex PCR. The profile shows 150,000 to 200,000 clones, around 92% of them singletons. As for this clone: Antigen unknown.

The CDR3 sequence is 11 residues long. V was cut by 8 bases and J by 8 bases, with 12 bases left in between. CDR1 and CDR2 from the germline V gene are GTSNPN and SVGIG (reference sequence). The origin of this receptor is an adult in good health. The material was peripheral blood, obtained on day 0 of AZD1222 vaccination. This chain joins TRBV30 and TRBJ2-2, with D possibly being TRBD2 (5 bases). CDR3 loop: CAGGLTGELFF. The CDR3 coding sequence is TGTGCCGGAGGCTTGACAGGGGAGCTGTTTTTT.